This TCR beta chain was retrieved from a study of T-cell reconstitution after alpha-beta-depleted transplantation in children. A library of TCRbeta sequences, prepared with unique molecular identifiers, was generated. TCRdb analysed the PCR reads with MiXCR anew, one entry per CDR3 protein. There are about 110,000 distinct CDR3 sequences in the sample; approximately 10% occur only once, and about 8.8% lies in the top ten. CDR1 SGHTA and CDR2 FQGNSA come from the germline V gene. Trimming removed 5 bases from V and 0 bases from J, with 13 bases in between. This CDR3 is built from 15 residues. The chain employs TRBV7-2 and TRBJ2-5, with D tentatively TRBD1 or TRBD2 (5 bases each). Sequences were derived from PBMCs from the stem cell graft donor, sampled from the stem cell graft. The sequence came from a human donor who donated a stem cell graft to a child with acute lymphoblastic leukemia. CDR3 bases: TGTGCCAGCAGCCGTGGGACGGCCAACCAAGAGACCCAGTACTTC. This codes for CASSRGTANQETQYF. Complete variable domain (other parts from reference TRBV7-2 and TRBJ2-5): GAGVSQSPSNKVTEKGKDVELRCDPISGHTALYWYRQSLGQGLEFLIYFQGNSAPDKSGLPSDRFSAERTGGSVSTLTIQRTQQEDSAVYLCASSRGTANQETQYFGPGTRLLVL.